This T cell receptor (beta chain) was sequenced during a study of blood T cell repertoires in COVID-19 (dated by TCRdb to between 2020 and 2021). Regarding the research as a whole: Samples covering the acute and convalescent phases of COVID-19 were provided by collaborators in the United States, Italy and Spain. Subjects who had been exposed to COVID-19, were actively infected with it, or had recovered from it provided the deeply sampled blood TCRbeta repertoires that made up the dataset. HLA class I and class II types, where available, came from metadata supplied by the sample provider rather than from assay-based typing. The samples were drawn from the first 160 participants of the ongoing ImmuneRACE study and from some 1,300 subjects provided by 6 global collaborators. The material from the prospective study consisted of cDNA or gDNA derived from T cells, B-cell-depleted T cells, or PBMCs. Nearly every sample came with metadata listing a de-identified subject ID, COVID-19 status, age in years and sex. The repertoires were released in a freely available public database intended as a resource for research on the immune response to SARS-CoV-2.

Beyond this particular receptor, the publication reports: The amount of clinical and demographic metadata varied by source and participant and was provided uncurated.

TCRbeta CDR3 regions were amplified from genomic DNA by means of the immunoSEQ Assay, a bias-controlled multiplex PCR. As for the authors' bioinformatics: Nucleated cell counts per sample were estimated from amplification of reference gene primers within the assay. To quantify the absolute abundance of each unique TCRbeta CDR3 rearrangement, sequence reads were collapsed and filtered. Productive Simpson clonality was computed per sample as the square root of Simpson's diversity index over productive rearrangements. TCRdb retrieved this table from immuneACCESS and kept in-frame rearrangements only. Not all clones are present; in checked studies, unresolved V genes account for under half, and no reason is known for the remainder. V, J and clone size derive from that table, while D and trimming were established from the DNA sequence. The sample table records approximately 46,000 clones; about 87% of these occur just once. 3.7% of the sample comes from the top ten.

The CDR3 runs 15 residues from the cysteine to the phenylalanine. Just CDR3 DNA is preserved here, 45 bases in frame from base 1. Compared with germline, V lacks 5 bases and J lacks 6 bases; bases without a gene match: 10. According to the germline V gene, CDR1 reads SGDLS and CDR2 reads YYNGEE. Whole blood was collected in K2EDTA tubes by collaborating institutions according to the institutions' own protocols. For TCRbeta analysis, collaborator samples were shipped as frozen whole blood, as isolated PBMCs, or as DNA extracted from either sample type. On this clone: The antigen this receptor binds is unknown. No base quality values were provided; no much bigger clone lies one nucleotide off.

The V gene is TRBV9 and the J gene is TRBJ2-1, with 8 junctional bases fitting TRBD2. Sequenced material: peripheral blood. The TCR was taken from a human donor in a cohort sampled during active COVID-19. CDR3 region: CASSTRREGGNEQFF. The DNA is TGTGCCAGCAGTACCCGTCGGGAGGGGGGCAATGAGCAGTTCTTC.